This T cell receptor (beta chain) originates from a study of T-cell reconstitution after alpha-beta-depleted transplantation in children. Study-wide results and limits: Counts and diversity of T cells one year after transplant came mostly from newly produced T cells.

Trimming left V 3 bases short and J 2 bases short, with 12 bases between. Germline loops: CDR1 SGHRS, CDR2 YFSETQ. This CDR3 comprises 14 residues. Researchers prepared the TCRbeta library using unique molecular identifiers, the study reports. TCRdb reprocessed the PCR reads via MiXCR and lists one record per CDR3 protein. The sample lists more than 200,000 distinct CDR3 sequences, about a quarter occurring once. On this clonotype itself: The antigen remains undetermined.

V usage is TRBV5-1 and J usage is TRBJ2-7; D gene unclear. The specimen was PBMCs, collected before TCRalphabeta/CD19-depleted stem cell transplant. The sequence derives from a girl aged 2 to 10 with Fanconi anemia, due to receive a stem cell transplant. DNA of the CDR3: TGCGCCAGCAGCTGGGATGAGGTGACCTACGAGCAGTACTTC. The encoded protein is CASSWDEVTYEQYF.